The source of this T cell receptor (beta chain) is a study of glioma-infiltrating T cells. Trimming took 7 bases from V and 8 from J, leaving 18 bases between them. Germline CDR1 and CDR2: MNHNY and SVGAGI (reference sequence). The CDR3 is 14 residues long. TCR alpha and beta CDR3 regions were amplified from RNA using iRepertoire nested multiplex PCR. One-step reverse transcription and amplification started from approximately 100-400 ng of tissue mRNA or PBMC total RNA. TCRdb reprocessed the multiplex PCR reads via MiXCR and lists one record per CDR3 protein. In the table there are around 150,000 distinct CDR3 sequences, 35% to 50% of which are singletons. Of note for this clonotype: What it recognizes is unknown.

Study findings and constraints: CDR3 overlap between tissue and blood was very small. Non-neoplastic patients had below-expected tissue-blood divergence, while all gliomas exceeded expectation.

The TCR was taken from a human donor with low-grade glioma or glioblastoma, undergoing nonglioma brain surgery, or in good health (not recorded which). The V gene is TRBV6-6, the J gene TRBJ2-1, with D maybe TRBD1 (6 bases). The specimen sequenced was glioma tissue, nonneoplastic brain tissue, or PBMCs (not recorded which). The CDR3, as DNA: TGTGCCAGCACGTCGGAACAGGGTCCCTATGAGCAGTTCTTC. This sequence encodes CASTSEQGPYEQFF.